This paragraph reports one T cell receptor (beta chain). This specimen belongs to a study of T cell changes during pregnancy in multiple sclerosis. Sequenced by immunoSEQ multiplex PCR; TCRdb stores in-frame clones only, minus some. The repertoire holds 40,000 to 55,000 clones, with around nine tenths as singletons. This CDR3 is built from 13 residues. Germline assignment: CDR1 LNHDA and CDR2 SQIVND (reference sequence). V was trimmed by 11 bases and J by 1 base, leaving 14 bases between them. This chain joins TRBV19 and TRBJ1-1; D unresolved. This sample comprised CD4+ T cells from peripheral blood mononuclear cells, obtained after pregnancy. This TCR came from a female donor in good health, enrolled as a control in a pregnancy study. The CDR3 spells CAHRIEENTEAFF. The CDR3 region has the DNA TGTGCCCATCGGATAGAGGAGAACACTGAAGCTTTCTTT.